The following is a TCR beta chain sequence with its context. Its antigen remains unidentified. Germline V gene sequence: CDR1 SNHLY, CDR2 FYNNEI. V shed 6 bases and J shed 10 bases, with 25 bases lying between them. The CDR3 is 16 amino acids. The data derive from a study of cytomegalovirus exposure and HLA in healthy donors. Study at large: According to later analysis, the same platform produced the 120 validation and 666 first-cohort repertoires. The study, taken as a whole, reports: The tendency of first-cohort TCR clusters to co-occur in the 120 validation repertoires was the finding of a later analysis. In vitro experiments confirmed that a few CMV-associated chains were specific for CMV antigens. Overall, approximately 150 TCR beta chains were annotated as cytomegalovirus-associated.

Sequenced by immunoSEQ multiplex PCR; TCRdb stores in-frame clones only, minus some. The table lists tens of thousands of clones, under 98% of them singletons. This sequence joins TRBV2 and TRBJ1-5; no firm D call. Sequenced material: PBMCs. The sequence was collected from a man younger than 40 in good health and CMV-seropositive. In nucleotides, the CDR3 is TGTGCCAGCAGCCCTCAAAAAGGACCTATCGGGAGACCCCAGCATTTT. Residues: CASSPQKGPIGRPQHF.